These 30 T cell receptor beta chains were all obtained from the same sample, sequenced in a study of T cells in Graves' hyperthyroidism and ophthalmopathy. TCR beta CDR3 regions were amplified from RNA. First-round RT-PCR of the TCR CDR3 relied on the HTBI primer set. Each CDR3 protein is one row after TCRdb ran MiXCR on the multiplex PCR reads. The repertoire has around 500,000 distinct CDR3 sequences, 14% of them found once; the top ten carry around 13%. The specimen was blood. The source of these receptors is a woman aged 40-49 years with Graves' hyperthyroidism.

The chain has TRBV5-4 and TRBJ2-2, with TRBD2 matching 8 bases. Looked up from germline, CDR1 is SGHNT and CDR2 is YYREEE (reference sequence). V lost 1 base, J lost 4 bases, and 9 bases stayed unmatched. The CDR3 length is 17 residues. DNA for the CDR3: TGTGCCAGCAGCTTGAGGTTGCTAGCGGGCTTCACCGGGGAGCTGTTTTTT. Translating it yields CASSLRLLAGFTGELFF.

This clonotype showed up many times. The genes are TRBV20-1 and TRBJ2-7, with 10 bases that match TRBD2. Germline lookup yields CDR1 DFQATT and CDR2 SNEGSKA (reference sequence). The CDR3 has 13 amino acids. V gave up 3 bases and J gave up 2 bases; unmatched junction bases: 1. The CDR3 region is CSASGLAAYEQYF. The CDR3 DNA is TGCAGTGCTAGCGGACTAGCGGCCTACGAGCAGTACTTC.

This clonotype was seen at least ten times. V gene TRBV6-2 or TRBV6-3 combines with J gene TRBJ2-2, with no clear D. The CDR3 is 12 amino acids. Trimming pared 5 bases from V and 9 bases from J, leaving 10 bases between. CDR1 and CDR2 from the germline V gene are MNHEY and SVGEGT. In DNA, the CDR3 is TGTGCCAGCAGTCCGTTGCCTTGGGAGCTGTTTTTT. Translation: CASSPLPWELFF.

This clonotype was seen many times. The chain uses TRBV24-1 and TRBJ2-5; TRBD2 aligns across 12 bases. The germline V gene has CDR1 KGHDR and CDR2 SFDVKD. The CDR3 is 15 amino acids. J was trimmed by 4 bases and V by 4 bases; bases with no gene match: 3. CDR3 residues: CATSDLGLAGETQYF. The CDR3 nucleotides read TGTGCCACCAGTGACCTGGGACTAGCGGGAGAGACCCAGTACTTC.

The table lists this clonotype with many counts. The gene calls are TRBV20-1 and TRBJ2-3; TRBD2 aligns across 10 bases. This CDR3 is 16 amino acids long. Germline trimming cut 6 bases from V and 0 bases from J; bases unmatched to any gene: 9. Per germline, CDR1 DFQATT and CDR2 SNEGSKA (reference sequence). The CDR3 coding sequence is TGCAGTGCCAACCTACTAGCGGGGATAAGCACAGATACGCAGTATTTT. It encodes CSANLLAGISTDTQYF.

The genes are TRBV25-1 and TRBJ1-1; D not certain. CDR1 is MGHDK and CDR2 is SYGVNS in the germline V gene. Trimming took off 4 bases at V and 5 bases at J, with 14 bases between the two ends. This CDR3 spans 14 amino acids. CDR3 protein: CASSGEVVRTEAFF. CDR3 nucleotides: TGTGCCAGCAGTGGGGAGGTTGTGAGGACTGAAGCTTTCTTT.

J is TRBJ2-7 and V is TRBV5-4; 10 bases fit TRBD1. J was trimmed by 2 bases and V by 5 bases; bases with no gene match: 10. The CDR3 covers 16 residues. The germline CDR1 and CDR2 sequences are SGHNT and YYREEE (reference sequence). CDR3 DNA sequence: TGTGCCAGCAGTCCTCAGGGGACAGGGGATCCCTACGAGCAGTACTTC. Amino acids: CASSPQGTGDPYEQYF.

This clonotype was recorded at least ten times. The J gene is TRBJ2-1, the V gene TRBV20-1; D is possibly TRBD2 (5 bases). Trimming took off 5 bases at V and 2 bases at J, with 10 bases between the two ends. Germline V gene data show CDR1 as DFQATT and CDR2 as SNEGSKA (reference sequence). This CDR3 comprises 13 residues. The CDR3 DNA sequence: TGCAGTGCTCTCTCCGGGGCCTACAATGAGCAGTTCTTC. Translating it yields CSALSGAYNEQFF.

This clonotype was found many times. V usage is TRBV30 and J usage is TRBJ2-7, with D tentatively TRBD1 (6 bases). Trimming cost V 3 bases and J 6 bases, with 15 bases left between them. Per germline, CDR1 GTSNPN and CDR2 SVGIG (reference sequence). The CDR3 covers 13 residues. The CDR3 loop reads CAWSLPEGVEQYF. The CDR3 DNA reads TGTGCCTGGAGCCTACCTGAGGGGGTCGAGCAGTACTTC.

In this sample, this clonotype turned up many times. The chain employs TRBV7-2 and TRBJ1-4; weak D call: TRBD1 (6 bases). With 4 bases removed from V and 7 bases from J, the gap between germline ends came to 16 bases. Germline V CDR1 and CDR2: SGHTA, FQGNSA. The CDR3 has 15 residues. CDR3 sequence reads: CASSSQGMGSEKLFF. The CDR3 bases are TGTGCCAGCAGCTCGCAGGGGATGGGGAGTGAAAAACTGTTTTTT.

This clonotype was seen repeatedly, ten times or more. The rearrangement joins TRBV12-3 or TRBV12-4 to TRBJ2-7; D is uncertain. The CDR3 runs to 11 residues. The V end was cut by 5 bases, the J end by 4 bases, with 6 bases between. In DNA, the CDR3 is TGTGCCAGCAGTACCTGGTACGAGCAGTACTTC. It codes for CASSTWYEQYF.

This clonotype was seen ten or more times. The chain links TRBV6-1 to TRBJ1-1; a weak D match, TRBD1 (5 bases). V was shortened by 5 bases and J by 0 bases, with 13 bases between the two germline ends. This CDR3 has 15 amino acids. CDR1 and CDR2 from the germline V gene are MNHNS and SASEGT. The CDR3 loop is CASSPPGRMNTEAFF. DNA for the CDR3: TGTGCCAGCAGTCCGCCGGGACGGATGAACACTGAAGCTTTCTTT.

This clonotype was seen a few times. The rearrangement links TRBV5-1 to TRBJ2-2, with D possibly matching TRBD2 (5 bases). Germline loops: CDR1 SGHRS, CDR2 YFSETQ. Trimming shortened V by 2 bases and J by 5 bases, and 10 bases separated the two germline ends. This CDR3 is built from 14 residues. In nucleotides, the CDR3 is TGCGCCAGCAGCTTCGGTTGGAGGACCGGGGAGCTGTTTTTT. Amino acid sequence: CASSFGWRTGELFF. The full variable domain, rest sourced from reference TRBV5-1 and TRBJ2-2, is KAGVTQTPRYLIKTRGQQVTLSCSPISGHRSVSWYQQTPGQGLQFLFEYFSETQRNKGNFPGRFSGRQFSNSRSEMNVSTLELGDSALYLCASSFGWRTGELFFGEGSRLTVL.

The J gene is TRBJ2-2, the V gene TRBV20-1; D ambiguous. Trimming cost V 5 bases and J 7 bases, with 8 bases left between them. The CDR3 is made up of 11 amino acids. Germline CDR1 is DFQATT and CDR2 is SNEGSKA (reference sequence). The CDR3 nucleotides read TGCAGTGCTCCCGTGCTCGGGGAGCTGTTTTTT. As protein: CSAPVLGELFF.

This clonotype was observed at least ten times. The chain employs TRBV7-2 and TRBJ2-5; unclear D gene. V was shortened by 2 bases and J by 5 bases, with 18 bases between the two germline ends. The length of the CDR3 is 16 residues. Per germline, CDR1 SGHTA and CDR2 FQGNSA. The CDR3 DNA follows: TGTGCCAGCAGCTTACTTCTAGATTTGGTCACGGAGACCCAGTACTTC. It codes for CASSLLLDLVTETQYF.

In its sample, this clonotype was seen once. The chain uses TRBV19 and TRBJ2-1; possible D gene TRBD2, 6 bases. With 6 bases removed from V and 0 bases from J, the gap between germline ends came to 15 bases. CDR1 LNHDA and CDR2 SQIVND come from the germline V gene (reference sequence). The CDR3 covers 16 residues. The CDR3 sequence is CASSSFLASSYNEQFF. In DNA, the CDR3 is TGTGCCAGTAGCTCCTTTCTAGCGTCCTCCTACAATGAGCAGTTCTTC.

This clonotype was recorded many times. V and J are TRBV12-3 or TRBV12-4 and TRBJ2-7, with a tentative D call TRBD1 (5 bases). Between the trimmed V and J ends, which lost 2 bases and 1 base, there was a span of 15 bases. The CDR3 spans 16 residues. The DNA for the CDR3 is TGTGCCAGCAGTTTAAGCCCAGGGCCTTTGTCCTACGAGCAGTACTTC. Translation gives CASSLSPGPLSYEQYF.

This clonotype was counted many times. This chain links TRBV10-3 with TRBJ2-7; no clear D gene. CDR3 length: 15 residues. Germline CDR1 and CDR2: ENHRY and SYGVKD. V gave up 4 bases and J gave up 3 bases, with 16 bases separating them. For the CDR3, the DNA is TGTGCCATCAGTGGGAGTCTTATAAAGGACTACGAGCAGTACTTC. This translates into CAISGSLIKDYEQYF.

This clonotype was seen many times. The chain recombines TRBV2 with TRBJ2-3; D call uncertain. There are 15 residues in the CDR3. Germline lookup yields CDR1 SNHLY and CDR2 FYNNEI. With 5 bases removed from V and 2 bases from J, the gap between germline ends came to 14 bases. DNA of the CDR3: TGTGCCAGCAGTACACGACGGATCAACACAGATACGCAGTATTTT. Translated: CASSTRRINTDTQYF.

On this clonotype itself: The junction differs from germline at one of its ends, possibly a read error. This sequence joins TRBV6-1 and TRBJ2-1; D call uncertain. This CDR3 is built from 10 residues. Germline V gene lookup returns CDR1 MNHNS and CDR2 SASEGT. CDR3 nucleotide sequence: TGTGCCAGCAGTGAACTGTATCAGGTCTTC. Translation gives CASSELYQVF.

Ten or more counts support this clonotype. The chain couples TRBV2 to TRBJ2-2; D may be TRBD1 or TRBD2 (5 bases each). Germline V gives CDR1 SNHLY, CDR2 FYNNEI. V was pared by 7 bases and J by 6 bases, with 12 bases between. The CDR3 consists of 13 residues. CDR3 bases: TGTGCCAGCATTCGGGACCTCTCCGGGGAGCTGTTTTTT. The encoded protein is CASIRDLSGELFF. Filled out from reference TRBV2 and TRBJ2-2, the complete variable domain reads EPEVTQTPSHQVTQMGQEVILRCVPISNHLYFYWYRQILGQKVEFLVSFYNNEISEKSEIFDDQFSVERPDGSNFTLKIRSTKLEDSAMYFCASIRDLSGELFFGEGSRLTVL.

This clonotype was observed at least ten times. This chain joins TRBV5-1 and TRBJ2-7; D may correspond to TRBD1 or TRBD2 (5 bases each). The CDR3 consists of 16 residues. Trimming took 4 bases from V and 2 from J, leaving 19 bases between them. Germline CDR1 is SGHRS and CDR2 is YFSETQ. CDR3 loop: CASSPSPQTGPYEQYF. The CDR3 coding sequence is TGCGCCAGCAGCCCCTCTCCGCAGACGGGACCCTACGAGCAGTACTTC.

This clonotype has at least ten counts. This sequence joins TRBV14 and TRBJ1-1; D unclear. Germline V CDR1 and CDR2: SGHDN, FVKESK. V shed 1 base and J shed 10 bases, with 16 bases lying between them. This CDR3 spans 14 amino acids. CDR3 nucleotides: TGTGCCAGCAGCCAAGCGCCAGTCCTTGCTGGAGCTTTCTTT. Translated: CASSQAPVLAGAFF.

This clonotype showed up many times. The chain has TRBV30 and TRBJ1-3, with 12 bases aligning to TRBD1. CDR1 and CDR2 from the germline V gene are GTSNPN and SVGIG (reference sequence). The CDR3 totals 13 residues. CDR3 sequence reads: CGGDRGHGNTIYF. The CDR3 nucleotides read TGTGGTGGGGACAGGGGGCATGGAAACACCATATATTTT.

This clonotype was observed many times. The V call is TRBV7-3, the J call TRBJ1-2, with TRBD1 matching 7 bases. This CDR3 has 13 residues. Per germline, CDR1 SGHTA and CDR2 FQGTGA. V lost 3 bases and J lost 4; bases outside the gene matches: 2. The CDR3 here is CASSLGQTYGYTF. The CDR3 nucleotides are TGTGCCAGCAGCTTGGGACAGACCTATGGCTACACCTTC.

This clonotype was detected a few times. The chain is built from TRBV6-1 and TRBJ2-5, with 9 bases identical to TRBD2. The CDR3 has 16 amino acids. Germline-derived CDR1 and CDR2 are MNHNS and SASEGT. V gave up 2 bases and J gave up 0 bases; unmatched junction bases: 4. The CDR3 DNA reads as TGTGCCAGCAGTGAATTGGTAGCGGGGGACCAAGAGACCCAGTACTTC. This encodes CASSELVAGDQETQYF.

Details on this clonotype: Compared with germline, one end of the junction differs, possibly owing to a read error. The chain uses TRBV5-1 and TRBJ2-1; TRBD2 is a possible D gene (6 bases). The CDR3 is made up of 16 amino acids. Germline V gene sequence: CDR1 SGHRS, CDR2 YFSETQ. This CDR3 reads CASSLTTGTPYNGQFF. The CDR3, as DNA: TGCGCCAGCAGCTTGACAACCGGGACTCCCTACAATGGGCAGTTCTTC.

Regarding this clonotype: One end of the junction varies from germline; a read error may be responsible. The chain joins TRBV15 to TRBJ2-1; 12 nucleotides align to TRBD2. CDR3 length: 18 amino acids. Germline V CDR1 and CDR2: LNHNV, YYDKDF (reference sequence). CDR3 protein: CATGTGGLAGISYSEQFF. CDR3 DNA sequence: TGTGCCACCGGAACGGGGGGACTAGCGGGCATATCCTACAGTGAGCAGTTCTTC.

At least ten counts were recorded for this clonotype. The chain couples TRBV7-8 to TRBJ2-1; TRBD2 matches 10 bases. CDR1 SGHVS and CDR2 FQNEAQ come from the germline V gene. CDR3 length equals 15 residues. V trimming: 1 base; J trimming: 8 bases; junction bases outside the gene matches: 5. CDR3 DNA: TGTGCCAGCAGCTTAGACCCTAGCGGGAGATATGAGCAGTTCTTC. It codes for CASSLDPSGRYEQFF. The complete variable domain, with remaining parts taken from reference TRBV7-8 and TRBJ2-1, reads GAGVSQSPRYKVAKRGQDVALRCDPISGHVSLFWYQQALGQGPEFLTYFQNEAQLDKSGLPSDRFFAERPEGSVSTLKIQRTQQEDSAVYLCASSLDPSGRYEQFFGPGTRLTVL.

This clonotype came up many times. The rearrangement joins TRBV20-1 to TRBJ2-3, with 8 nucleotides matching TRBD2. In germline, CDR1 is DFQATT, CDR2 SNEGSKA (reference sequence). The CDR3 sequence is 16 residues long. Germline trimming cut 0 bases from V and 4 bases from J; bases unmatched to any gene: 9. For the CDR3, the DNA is TGCAGTGCTAGAGATCCGGGACTAGGAAGGTCAGATACGCAGTATTTT. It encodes CSARDPGLGRSDTQYF.